One sample yielded the 21 T cell receptor beta chains listed below, sequenced in a study of blood T cells in healthy people across ages. Primed by a sample-barcoded 5' primer and a J-beta primer mix, a second PCR proceeded for about 6 to 12 cycles. A single record per CDR3 protein comes from TCRdb applying MiXCR to the 5' RACE reads. The repertoire holds 550,000 to 750,000 distinct CDR3 sequences, with approximately 21% as singletons. Sequencing was performed on blood. The origin of the receptors is a man between 65 and 85 years old in good health.

This clonotype was recorded many times. The rearrangement uses TRBV18 and TRBJ2-4; TRBD2 might be the D (7 bases). The V end was cut by 0 bases, the J end by 1 base, with 10 bases between. This CDR3 is built from 16 residues. Per the germline V gene, CDR1 is KGHSH and CDR2 is LQKENI. In nucleotides, the CDR3 is TGTGCCAGCTCACCACCGGCGGGGGCTGCCAAAAACATTCAGTACTTC. Its protein product is CASSPPAGAAKNIQYF.

The rearrangement joins TRBV28 to TRBJ2-3; D ambiguous. This CDR3 region has 15 residues. V gave up 2 bases and J gave up 6 bases, with 15 bases separating them. Germline CDR1 and CDR2: MDHEN and SYDVKM. The CDR3 reads CASSLPPGSLDTQYF. The CDR3 DNA follows: TGTGCCAGCAGTTTACCCCCCGGCAGTTTGGATACGCAGTATTTT.

The rearrangement links TRBV7-2 to TRBJ1-2; 11 bases match TRBD1. V lost 4 bases to trimming and J lost 8 bases; unmatched junction nucleotides: 3. This CDR3 spans 13 amino acids. Germline lookup yields CDR1 SGHTA and CDR2 FQGNSA. This CDR3 reads CASSSDRGQGYTF. DNA for the CDR3: TGTGCCAGCAGCTCGGACAGGGGGCAAGGCTACACCTTC. The variable domain in full, with the rest retrieved from reference TRBV7-2 and TRBJ1-2, is GAGVSQSPSNKVTEKGKDVELRCDPISGHTALYWYRQSLGQGLEFLIYFQGNSAPDKSGLPSDRFSAERTGGSVSTLTIQRTQQEDSAVYLCASSSDRGQGYTFGSGTRLTVV.

The chain uses TRBV7-8 and TRBJ2-7; the D gene could be TRBD1 or TRBD2 (6 bases each). Germline V lookup: CDR1 SGHVS, CDR2 FQNEAQ. CDR3 length: 14 residues. Trimming shortened V by 2 bases and J by 5 bases, and 13 bases separated the two germline ends. The CDR3 loop is CASSLWGAGNEQYF. The DNA for the CDR3 is TGTGCCAGCAGCTTATGGGGGGCAGGGAACGAGCAGTACTTC.

This clonotype was detected only a few times. The gene calls are TRBV12-3 or TRBV12-4 and TRBJ2-5; TRBD1 aligns across 9 bases. The end of the DNA is better explained by TRBJ2-7, so the J call may be wrong. The CDR3 extends over 15 amino acids. The CDR3 bases are TGTGCCAGCAGGATTCTAGGGACAGGGAGGGACGAGCAGTACTTC. Residues: CASRILGTGRDEQYF.

V is TRBV13 and J is TRBJ2-6; TRBD1 agrees at 8 bases. The germline gives CDR1 PRHDT, CDR2 FYEKMQ (reference sequence). Unmatched junction bases numbered 10, after V lost 5 bases and J lost 4 bases. CDR3 size: 17 residues. This chain's CDR3 is CASSDADRASGANVLTF. CDR3 DNA sequence: TGTGCCAGCAGCGATGCGGACAGGGCCTCCGGGGCCAACGTCCTGACTTTC. Full variable domain (remainder filled in from reference TRBV13 and TRBJ2-6): AAGVIQSPRHLIKEKRETATLKCYPIPRHDTVYWYQQGPGQDPQFLISFYEKMQSDKGSIPDRFSAQQFSDYHSELNMSSLELGDSALYFCASSDADRASGANVLTFGAGSRLTVL.

V is TRBV18 and J is TRBJ1-4, with D unclear. The CDR3 consists of 13 residues. The V gene lost 3 bases and the J gene lost 2 bases, with 4 bases spanning the gap. The V gene's germline CDR1 is KGHSH and CDR2 LQKENI. CDR3 in amino acids: CASSPGTNEKLFF. The CDR3 nucleotides read TGTGCCAGCTCACCGGGCACTAATGAAAAACTGTTTTTT.

This clonotype came up many times. The chain joins TRBV5-1 to TRBJ2-7; D is perhaps TRBD2 (5 bases). V was pared by 4 bases and J by 3 bases, with 14 bases between. This CDR3 is built from 14 residues. Germline V gene sequence: CDR1 SGHRS, CDR2 YFSETQ. CDR3 nucleotides: TGCGCCAGCAGCAAGGACGGGGTTGGCTACGAGCAGTACTTC. It specifies CASSKDGVGYEQYF.

The V and J genes are TRBV6-5 and TRBJ2-3; 13 bases map to TRBD2. With V trimmed by 4 bases and J by 3 bases, 10 bases remained unmatched. The CDR3 has 18 amino acids. Germline CDR1 MNHEY, CDR2 SVGAGI. CDR3 in DNA: TGTGCCAGCAGTTCTACTAGCGGGAGGGGAACGGGAACAGATACGCAGTATTTT. Translated, it gives CASSSTSGRGTGTDTQYF.

The rearrangement uses TRBV12-5 and TRBJ2-7, with TRBD1 matching over 9 bases. The CDR3 length is 14 residues. CDR1 is LGHNT and CDR2 is FRNRAP in the germline V gene. J was trimmed by 6 bases and V by 11 bases; bases with no gene match: 14. In DNA, the CDR3 is TGTGCTGGTGCCCGAACAGGGGGCGTTGGCGAGCAGTACTTC. It encodes CAGARTGGVGEQYF.

The chain uses TRBV18 and TRBJ1-4, with 8 bases matching TRBD1. CDR3 length equals 15 residues. Germline loops: CDR1 KGHSH, CDR2 LQKENI. The ends lost 6 bases at V and 2 bases at J; junction bases unmatched: 5. CDR3 in amino acids: CASSLRDRTNEKLFF. CDR3 nucleotides: TGTGCCAGCTCGCTCCGGGACAGGACTAATGAAAAACTGTTTTTT.

This clonotype was observed a few times. Being one base from a much bigger clone, this may be a read error. The chain employs TRBV28 and TRBJ2-7, with D perhaps TRBD1 or TRBD2 (5 bases each). CDR3 length equals 13 residues. Germline CDR1 reads MDHEN; CDR2 reads SYDVKM. Between the trimmed V and J ends, which lost 11 bases and 2 bases, there was a span of 16 bases. This chain's CDR3 is CAGNLRDPYEQYF. In DNA form, the CDR3 reads TGTGCCGGCAACTTACGGGACCCCTACGAGCAGTACTTC.

Concerning this clonotype itself: Given a much more abundant clone one base away, this may be a read error. The J gene is TRBJ2-1, the V gene TRBV5-6; TRBD2 matches 10 bases. Per the germline V gene, CDR1 is SGHDT and CDR2 is YYEEEE. CDR3 length equals 15 residues. CDR3 protein: CACSLPGLATNEQFF. The CDR3 nucleotides are TGTGCCTGCAGCTTACCGGGACTAGCGACCAATGAGCAGTTCTTC.

This clonotype was picked up many times. J is TRBJ2-5 and V is TRBV7-9, with a possible D match to TRBD1 (7 bases). The CDR3 has 15 amino acids. Trimming removed 3 bases from V and 9 bases from J, with 20 bases in between. Germline assignment: CDR1 SEHNR and CDR2 FQNEAQ (reference sequence). CDR3 residues: CASSLAQGDSGPQYF. The CDR3 DNA sequence: TGTGCCAGCAGCTTGGCTCAGGGGGACTCGGGTCCCCAGTACTTC.

V gene TRBV15 combines with J gene TRBJ2-6; unclear D gene. CDR1 and CDR2 from the germline V gene are LNHNV and YYDKDF (reference sequence). Trimming stripped 1 base from V and 2 bases from J, with 3 bases between. CDR3 size: 14 residues. CDR3 amino acids: CATSRVAGANVLTF. The CDR3 DNA follows: TGTGCCACCAGCAGAGTGGCTGGGGCCAACGTCCTGACTTTC.

This clonotype has more than one count but fewer than ten. The chain carries TRBV2 and TRBJ2-2; D unresolved. From germline, CDR1 is SNHLY and CDR2 FYNNEI. The V and J ends lost 4 bases and 7 bases respectively, with 13 bases between them. The CDR3 has 14 residues. CDR3 sequence (DNA): TGTGCCAGCAGTGGACTCACGAGGAGCGGGGAGCTGTTTTTT. It specifies CASSGLTRSGELFF.

This clonotype was counted ten times or more. The gene calls are TRBV20-1 and TRBJ2-7, with D maybe TRBD1 (6 bases). Trimming removed 3 bases at V and 3 bases at J, with 9 bases between. The CDR3 is 12 amino acids. The germline gives CDR1 DFQATT, CDR2 SNEGSKA (reference sequence). This CDR3 is CSARGHGYEQYF. CDR3 bases: TGCAGTGCTAGGGGACACGGCTACGAGCAGTACTTC.

This clonotype was found many times. The chain employs TRBV29-1 and TRBJ2-4, with D uncertain. The CDR3 has 12 amino acids. Looked up from germline, CDR1 is SQVTM and CDR2 is ANQGSEA. Trimming shortened V by 6 bases and J by 7 bases, and 13 bases separated the two germline ends. CDR3 in DNA: TGCAGCGTCCGAAGGGCCCCGAACATTCAGTACTTC. Translation gives CSVRRAPNIQYF.

The table lists this clonotype with a few counts. The CDR3 DNA sequence: TGCAGTGGTCAGGGGTTCCCCTACAATGAGCAGTTCTTC. Its translation is CSGQGFPYNEQFF. This rearrangement joins TRBV20-1 to TRBJ2-1, with D perhaps TRBD1 (6 bases). Deletions cut 7 bases from V and 2 bases from J, with 12 bases between. This CDR3 has 13 residues. The germline CDR1 and CDR2 sequences are DFQATT and SNEGSKA (reference sequence).

This clonotype was detected a few times. The chain couples TRBV11-2 to TRBJ1-1; the D gene is possibly TRBD1 (6 bases). This CDR3 is 14 amino acids long. The V end lost 4 bases, the J end lost 3 bases, and 12 bases lay between the germline ends. The germline V gene encodes CDR1 SGHAT and CDR2 FQNNGV. The DNA of the CDR3 is TGTGCCAGCAGCTATGGGGACACCTACACTGAAGCTTTCTTT. This translates into CASSYGDTYTEAFF. The full variable domain, with the rest looked up from reference TRBV11-2 and TRBJ1-1, is EAGVAQSPRYKIIEKRQSVAFWCNPISGHATLYWYQQILGQGPKLLIQFQNNGVVDDSQLPKDRFSAERLKGVDSTLKIQPAKLEDSAVYLCASSYGDTYTEAFFGQGTRLTVV.

This clonotype showed up just a few times. The chain has TRBV9 and TRBJ2-7; TRBD1 agrees at 8 bases. CDR1 SGDLS and CDR2 YYNGEE come from the germline V gene. V lost 3 bases and J lost 2; bases outside the gene matches: 4. CDR3 size: 14 residues. This chain's CDR3 is CASSARTGTYEQYF. The CDR3 nucleotides read TGTGCCAGCAGCGCCAGGACAGGGACCTACGAGCAGTACTTC.